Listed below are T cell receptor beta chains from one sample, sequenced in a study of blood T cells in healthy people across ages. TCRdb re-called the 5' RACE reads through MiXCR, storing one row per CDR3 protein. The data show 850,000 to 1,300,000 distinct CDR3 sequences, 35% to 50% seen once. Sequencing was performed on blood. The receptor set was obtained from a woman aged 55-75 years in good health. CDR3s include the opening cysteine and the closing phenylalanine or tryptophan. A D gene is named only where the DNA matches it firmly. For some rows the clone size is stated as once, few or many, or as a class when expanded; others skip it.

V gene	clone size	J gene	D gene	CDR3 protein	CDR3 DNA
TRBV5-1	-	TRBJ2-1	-	CASSLVPGKYNEQFF	TGCGCCAGCAGCCTTGTTCCCGGAAAGTACAATGAGCAGTTCTTC
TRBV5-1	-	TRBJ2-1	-	CASSPHRVSEQFF	TGCGCCAGCAGCCCTCACAGGGTTAGTGAGCAGTTCTTC
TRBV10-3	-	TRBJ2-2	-	CAISAGHPRDTGELFF	TGTGCCATCAGTGCCGGACACCCAAGGGACACCGGGGAGCTGTTTTTT
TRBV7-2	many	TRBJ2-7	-	CASSFGLTYEQYF	TGTGCCAGCAGTTTTGGGCTTACCTACGAGCAGTACTTC
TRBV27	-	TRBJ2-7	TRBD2	CAGSTGTSGVEQYF	TGTGCCGGCAGTACCGGGACTAGCGGGGTCGAGCAGTACTTC
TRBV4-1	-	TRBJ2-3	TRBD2	CASSQDWGAGVWMQYF	TGCGCCAGCAGCCAAGATTGGGGAGCGGGAGTATGGATGCAGTATTTT
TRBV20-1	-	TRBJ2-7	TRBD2	CSASPLAGGRLPYEQYF	TGCAGTGCTAGTCCCCTAGCGGGAGGGCGCCTTCCATACGAGCAGTACTTC
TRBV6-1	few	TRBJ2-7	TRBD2	CASRGSGGYSYEQYF	TGTGCCAGCAGGGGAAGCGGGGGCTACTCCTACGAGCAGTACTTC
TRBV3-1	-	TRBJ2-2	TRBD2	CASSQSGLAGVTGGLFF	TGTGCCAGCAGCCAAAGCGGACTAGCGGGAGTTACCGGGGGGCTGTTTTTT
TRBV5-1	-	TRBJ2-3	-	CASSLSGAGVADTQYF	TGCGCCAGCAGCTTGTCCGGGGCAGGGGTGGCAGATACGCAGTATTTT
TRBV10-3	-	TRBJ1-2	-	CATEGMSGPTNYGYTF	TGTGCCACCGAGGGAATGTCAGGGCCCACTAACTATGGCTACACCTTC
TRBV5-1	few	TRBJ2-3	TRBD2	CASSFRGLAQRTDTQYF	TGCGCCAGCAGCTTTAGGGGACTAGCCCAACGCACAGATACGCAGTATTTT
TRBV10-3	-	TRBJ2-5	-	CATKRRDETQYF	TGTGCCACCAAGCGGAGGGATGAGACCCAGTACTTC
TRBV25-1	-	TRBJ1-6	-	CASMDDSSTSPLHF	TGTGCCAGCATGGACGACAGCAGCACTTCACCCCTCCACTTT
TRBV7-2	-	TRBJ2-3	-	CASSLMLAGGDTQYF	TGTGCCAGCAGCTTAATGCTGGCGGGTGGGGATACGCAGTATTTT
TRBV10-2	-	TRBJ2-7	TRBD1	CASSEPRGSHEQYF	TGCGCCAGCAGTGAGCCCAGGGGGTCCCACGAGCAGTACTTC
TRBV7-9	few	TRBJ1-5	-	CASSPGGAPLQPQHF	TGTGCCAGCAGCCCGGGTGGGGCTCCTCTTCAGCCCCAGCATTTT
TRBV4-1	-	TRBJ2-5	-	CASSQTRGETQYF	TGCGCCAGCAGCCAGACCCGGGGAGAGACCCAGTACTTC
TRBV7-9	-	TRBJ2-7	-	CASSFLFYEQYF	TGTGCCAGCAGCTTTCTATTCTACGAGCAGTACTTC
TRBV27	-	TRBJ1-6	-	CASSDSGPSSALHF	TGTGCCAGCAGTGACAGCGGGCCCTCCTCGGCCCTCCACTTT
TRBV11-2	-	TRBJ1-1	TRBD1	CASSLGTGNTEAFF	TGTGCCAGCAGCTTAGGGACAGGGAACACTGAAGCTTTCTTT
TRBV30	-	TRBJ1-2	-	CAWRTALPLGYGYTF	TGTGCCTGGAGGACGGCCCTCCCACTGGGCTATGGCTACACCTTC
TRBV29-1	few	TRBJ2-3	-	CSVGAGSDTQYF	TGCAGCGTCGGGGCGGGGTCAGATACGCAGTATTTT
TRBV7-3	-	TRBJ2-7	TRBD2	CASSPLAGSVHEQYF	TGTGCCAGCAGCCCGCTAGCGGGATCCGTCCACGAGCAGTACTTC
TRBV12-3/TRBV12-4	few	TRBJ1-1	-	CASSWGTHGTEAFF	TGTGCCAGCAGTTGGGGGACCCACGGCACTGAAGCTTTCTTT
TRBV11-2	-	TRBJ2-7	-	CASSLPEGGYEQYF	TGTGCCAGCAGCTTGCCCGAGGGGGGCTACGAGCAGTACTTC
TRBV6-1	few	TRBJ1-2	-	CASSEAAVSSYGYTF	TGTGCCAGCAGTGAAGCGGCAGTCTCTTCCTATGGCTACACCTTC
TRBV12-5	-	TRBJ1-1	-	CASGLRRQVTEAFF	TGTGCTAGTGGTTTGAGAAGACAGGTCACTGAAGCTTTCTTT
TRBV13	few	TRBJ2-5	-	CASSLRGSKSETQYF	TGTGCCAGCAGCTTACGGGGTAGCAAGTCAGAGACCCAGTACTTC
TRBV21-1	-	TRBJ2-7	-	CASSKVRTSEPSYEQYF	TGTGCCAGCAGCAAAGTCCGCACTAGCGAACCCTCCTACGAGCAGTACTTC
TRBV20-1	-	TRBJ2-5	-	CSARDPGVGETQYF	TGCAGTGCTAGAGATCCTGGAGTGGGGGAGACCCAGTACTTC
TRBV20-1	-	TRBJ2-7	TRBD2	CSAKTSGTTLLEQYF	TGCAGTGCTAAGACTAGCGGGACGACTCTTCTCGAGCAGTACTTC
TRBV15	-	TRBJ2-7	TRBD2	CATRSGRVSYEQYF	TGTGCCACCCGTAGCGGGAGGGTCTCCTACGAGCAGTACTTC
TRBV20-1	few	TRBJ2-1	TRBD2	CSARDVAGVDNEQFF	TGCAGTGCTAGAGATGTGGCGGGAGTAGACAATGAGCAGTTCTTC
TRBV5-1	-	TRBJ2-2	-	CASSSRGENTGELFF	TGCGCCAGCAGCTCCCGGGGCGAGAACACCGGGGAGCTGTTTTTT
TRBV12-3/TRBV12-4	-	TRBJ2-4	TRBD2	CASSWREGKEQYF	TGTGCCAGCAGTTGGCGGGAGGGTAAAGAGCAGTACTTC
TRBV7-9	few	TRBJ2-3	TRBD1	CASQRGDSYSTDTQYF	TGTGCCAGCCAGCGAGGGGACAGCTATAGCACAGATACGCAGTATTTT
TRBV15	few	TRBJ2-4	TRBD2	CATSPRRRTSGALAKNIQYF	TGTGCCACCAGCCCGCGTCGGCGGACTAGCGGGGCCCTAGCCAAAAACATTCAGTACTTC
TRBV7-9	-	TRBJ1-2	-	CASNGNNPTGGYTF	TGTGCCAGCAACGGAAACAACCCCACGGGCGGCTACACCTTC
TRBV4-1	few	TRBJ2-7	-	CASSQQSGYSYEQYF	TGCGCCAGCAGCCAACAGTCCGGATACTCCTACGAGCAGTACTTC
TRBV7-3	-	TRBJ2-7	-	CASSPPGEPYEQYF	TGTGCCAGCAGCCCACCCGGCGAACCGTACGAGCAGTACTTC
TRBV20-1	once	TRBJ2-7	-	CSAIPGHSYEQYF	TGCAGTGCTATCCCGGGACATTCCTACGAGCAGTACTTC
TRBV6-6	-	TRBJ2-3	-	CASRPTAEGDTQYF	TGTGCCAGCAGGCCCACAGCGGAGGGAGATACGCAGTATTTT
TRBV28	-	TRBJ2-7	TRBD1	CASRETGGGYEQYF	TGTGCCAGCAGGGAGACAGGGGGCGGATACGAGCAGTACTTC
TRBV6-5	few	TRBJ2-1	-	CASEHEQFF	TGTGCCAGCGAACATGAGCAGTTCTTC
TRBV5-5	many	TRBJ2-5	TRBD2	CASSPLGTSGKETQYF	TGTGCCAGCAGCCCACTCGGGACTAGCGGAAAAGAGACCCAGTACTTC
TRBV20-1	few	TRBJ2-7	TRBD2	CSARDLTSGSYEQYF	TGCAGTGCTAGAGACTTAACTAGCGGATCCTACGAGCAGTACTTC
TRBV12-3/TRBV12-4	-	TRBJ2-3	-	CASREQEFTDTQYF	TGTGCCAGCAGAGAACAGGAATTCACAGATACGCAGTATTTT
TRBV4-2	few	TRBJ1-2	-	CASSQAEQGLGGYTF	TGTGCCAGCAGCCAAGCAGAACAGGGCCTGGGCGGCTACACCTTC
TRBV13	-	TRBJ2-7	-	CASSQIRERISYEQYF	TGTGCCAGCAGCCAAATTAGGGAGCGGATCTCCTACGAGCAGTACTTC
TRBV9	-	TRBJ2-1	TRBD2	CASSEGLAASYNEQFF	TGTGCCAGCAGCGAGGGACTAGCGGCCTCCTACAATGAGCAGTTCTTC